This T cell receptor (beta chain) was documented in a study of CD8 T cells in ankylosing spondylitis. Study-level results: Within ankylosing spondylitis blood, a TCR beta motif made up of several highly homologous variants appeared to be characteristic. Disease-linked clones bore a CD8+ phenotype, appearing relatively rarely in peripheral blood.

This clonotype was counted only a few times. Its antigen remains unidentified. The CDR3 has 16 amino acids. Looked up from germline, CDR1 is SGHTS and CDR2 is YDEGEE. Trimming removed 1 base at V and 3 bases at J, with 15 bases between. By quantitative 5'-RACE with molecular barcodes, the TCR beta libraries were made. TCRdb reanalysed the 5' RACE reads using MiXCR and keeps one entry per CDR3 protein. The table shows hundreds of thousands of distinct CDR3 sequences, with about 20% occurring only once. This clonotype originated in a male donor with ankylosing spondylitis or in good health (not recorded which). The chain couples TRBV5-8 to TRBJ2-3; the D gene is possibly TRBD2 (7 bases). Sequenced material: blood, either unsorted or a sorted T cell fraction (not recorded which). The CDR3 is CASSLHREGGTDTQYF. Here the CDR3 DNA reads TGTGCCAGCAGCTTGCACAGGGAGGGAGGGACAGATACGCAGTATTTT.